The source of this TCR beta chain is a study of CD8 T cells in Susac syndrome. Overall study: Eight or nine of the sequenced Susac syndrome patients were in remission, and six had active disease. Each patient with Susac syndrome, at the time of blood draw, was therapy-naive, on corticosteroids, or on intravenous immunoglobulin alone.

The CDR3 contains 15 residues. From germline, CDR1 is MNHNY and CDR2 SVGAGI (reference sequence). V was cut by 0 bases and J by 4 bases, with 9 bases left in between. Random hexamers were used to reverse transcribe roughly 0.5 to 1 ug of RNA. The authors amplified TCR beta CDR3 across 54 Vbeta and 13 Jbeta using immunoSEQ multiplex PCR. In TCRdb, the immunoSEQ multiplex PCR reads were re-called with MiXCR into one record per CDR3 protein. The sample records about 200,000 distinct CDR3 sequences, 90% to 95% being singletons. This clonotype appeared once. The source material was CD4+ T cells from PBMCs. This sequence was found in a human donor with Susac syndrome. J is TRBJ2-2 and V is TRBV6-6; D gene uncertain. The CDR3 is CASSYSREFTGELFF. The CDR3 DNA sequence: TGTGCCAGCAGTTACTCGAGAGAATTCACCGGGGAGCTGTTTTTT.